These 10 T cell receptor beta chains originate from one sample sequenced in a study of T cell responses to AZD1222 COVID-19 vaccine. The assay was immunoSEQ multiplex PCR, and TCRdb's table has in-frame clones only and misses some. The sample contains 150,000 or so clones, around 90% of which appear only once. The source material was peripheral blood, sampled 28 days after the second AZD1222 dose. These receptors came from an adult who received the AZD1222 COVID-19 vaccine.

This clone has only a few counts. The J gene is TRBJ2-5, the V gene TRBV9, with D possibly being TRBD1 (5 bases). The V end lost 2 bases, the J end lost 2 bases, and 7 bases lay between the germline ends. This CDR3 region has 13 residues. The germline CDR1 and CDR2 sequences are SGDLS and YYNGEE. For the CDR3, the DNA is TGTGCCAGCAGCGTGGGGCGTCAAGAGACCCAGTACTTC. Amino acid sequence: CASSVGRQETQYF. Together with reference TRBV9 and TRBJ2-5, the CDR3 gives the full variable domain: DSGVTQTPKHLITATGQRVTLRCSPRSGDLSVYWYQQSLDQGLQFLIQYYNGEERAKGNILERFSAQQFPDLHSELNLSSLELGDSALYFCASSVGRQETQYFGPGTRLLVL.

V and J are TRBV7-2 and TRBJ2-1, with 7 bases lining up with TRBD2. The length of the CDR3 is 14 residues. V trimming: 3 bases; J trimming: 5 bases; junction bases outside the gene matches: 4. Germline CDR1 reads SGHTA; CDR2 reads FQGNSA. The CDR3 region has the DNA TGTGCCAGCAGCTTTCTAGCGGACCACAATGAGCAGTTCTTC. Translation gives CASSFLADHNEQFF.

The chain combines TRBV18 with TRBJ2-7; weak D call: TRBD2 (7 bases). Trimming left V 4 bases short and J 0 bases short, with 13 bases between. The CDR3 has 15 residues. Germline V lookup: CDR1 KGHSH, CDR2 LQKENI. CDR3: CASSQQGGSSYEQYF. DNA for the CDR3: TGTGCCAGCTCACAACAGGGCGGGAGCTCCTACGAGCAGTACTTC.

The chain employs TRBV2 and TRBJ1-1, with D possibly matching TRBD1 (6 bases). Looked up from germline, CDR1 is SNHLY and CDR2 is FYNNEI. V was trimmed by 2 bases and J by 2 bases, leaving 12 bases between them. This CDR3 is built from 15 residues. The CDR3 protein is CASSEMGGQNTEAFF. The CDR3 coding sequence is TGTGCCAGCAGTGAAATGGGGGGGCAAAACACTGAAGCTTTCTTT.

The J gene is TRBJ1-5, the V gene TRBV18, with D perhaps TRBD1 (5 bases). The germline V gene encodes CDR1 KGHSH and CDR2 LQKENI. The V end was cut by 9 bases, the J end by 5 bases, with 14 bases between. There are 13 residues in the CDR3. The CDR3 loop is CASSTERDQPQHF. The CDR3 DNA is TGTGCCAGTTCGACAGAGAGGGATCAGCCCCAGCATTTT. Full variable domain (remainder filled in from reference TRBV18 and TRBJ1-5): NAGVMQNPRHLVRRRGQEARLRCSPMKGHSHVYWYRQLPEEGLKFMVYLQKENIIDESGMPKERFSAEFPKEGPSILRIQQVVRGDSAAYFCASSTERDQPQHFGDGTRLSIL.

The V call is TRBV5-6, the J call TRBJ1-1; 10 bases match TRBD1. The ends lost 4 bases at V and 5 bases at J; junction bases unmatched: 8. The germline V gene encodes CDR1 SGHDT and CDR2 YYEEEE. The CDR3 consists of 15 residues. The CDR3 is CASSVRQGARTEAFF. DNA for the CDR3: TGTGCCAGCAGCGTACGACAGGGGGCGCGGACTGAAGCTTTCTTT.

V is TRBV6-2 or TRBV6-3 and J is TRBJ1-5, with D possibly TRBD1 on 5 matching bases. The CDR3 sequence is 14 residues long. Germline CDR1 MNHEY, CDR2 SVGEGT. V was clipped by 6 bases and J by 4 bases, with 13 bases between them. The CDR3 nucleotides read TGTGCCAGCAGCCAGATGAGGGGAAATCAGCCCCAGCATTTT. This gives the protein CASSQMRGNQPQHF.

This clone has just a few counts. The chain recombines TRBV19 with TRBJ2-1; 9 bases line up with TRBD1. The CDR3 has 17 residues. V was clipped by 5 bases and J by 8 bases; unmatched bases: 16. In germline, CDR1 is LNHDA, CDR2 SQIVND (reference sequence). Here the CDR3 reads CASSSRRTGVGVYEQFF. In DNA, the CDR3 is TGTGCCAGTAGTTCCCGCCGGACAGGGGTGGGTGTCTATGAGCAGTTCTTC.

The rearrangement uses TRBV30 and TRBJ1-3, with a possible D match to TRBD1 (6 bases). The CDR3 is 15 amino acids. Germline assignment: CDR1 GTSNPN and CDR2 SVGIG (reference sequence). Trimming shortened V by 0 bases and J by 0 bases, and 9 bases separated the two germline ends. DNA for the CDR3: TGTGCCTGGAGTGTCACAGGGACCTCTGGAAACACCATATATTTT. Translation gives CAWSVTGTSGNTIYF.

This chain uses TRBV7-2 with TRBJ2-7, with 7 bases identical to TRBD1. Germline assignment: CDR1 SGHTA and CDR2 FQGNSA. This CDR3 contains 15 residues. The trim removed 4 bases at V and 2 bases at J, leaving 8 bases unmatched. CDR3 protein: CASSSGLQGAYEQYF. In nucleotides, the CDR3 is TGTGCCAGCAGCTCAGGATTGCAGGGGGCCTACGAGCAGTACTTC.